This T cell receptor (beta chain) was observed in a study of blood T cell repertoires in COVID-19 (dated by TCRdb to the early 2020s). In terms of the full investigation: Collaborator samples came from the United States, Italy and Spain and covered acute and convalescent phases of COVID-19. Samples came from the ongoing ImmuneRACE study (first 160 participants) plus 1,254 subjects from 6 global collaborators. Where available, HLA class I and class II types were obtained from metadata supplied by the sample provider rather than from assay-based typing. Deeply sampled blood TCRbeta repertoires from subjects exposed to, actively infected with, or recovered from COVID-19 were included in the dataset. The sample metadata nearly always contained a de-identified subject ID, COVID-19 status, age in years and sex. The material from the prospective study consisted of cDNA or gDNA derived from T cells, B-cell-depleted T cells, or PBMCs. The repertoires were released in a freely available public database intended as a resource for research on the immune response to SARS-CoV-2.

Each collaborating institution followed its own protocols to collect whole blood in K2EDTA tubes. For TCRbeta analysis, collaborators shipped samples as frozen whole blood, isolated PBMCs, or DNA extracted from either of those sample types. A remark on this clone: The antigen it recognizes is unknown. Qualities for individual bases were not recorded, and no much larger clone is one base off.

The immunoSEQ Assay, a bias-controlled multiplex PCR, was used to amplify TCRbeta CDR3 regions from genomic DNA. The study's processing was this. Within the assay, amplification of reference gene primers was used to estimate how many nucleated cells each sample contained. To quantify the absolute abundance of each unique TCRbeta CDR3 rearrangement, sequence reads were collapsed and filtered. For each sample, productive Simpson clonality was calculated as the square root of Simpson's diversity index over productive rearrangements. TCRdb mirrors the immuneACCESS table, restricted to in-frame sequences. Some clones are absent from its copies; in checked studies, under half trace to an unresolved V gene, and the reason for the others is unknown. V and J calls and clone size follow that table, whereas D and trimming were derived from the DNA. Present in this sample are 85,000 to 130,000 clones, more than 80% of which were seen just once. The ten largest clonotypes hold roughly a quarter of the sample.

The paper as a whole reports these results and caveats: Clinical and demographic metadata were provided uncurated, with the amount varying by source and participant.

From the cysteine up to the phenylalanine, the CDR3 has a length of 15 residues. The DNA shown is the 45-base CDR3, in frame from base 1. Looking up the germline V gene (reference sequence) yields CDR1 LNHDA and CDR2 SQIVND. Trimming leaves V shorter by 3 bases and J shorter by 1 base, with the junction holding 4 bases beyond the gene matches. This chain is built from TRBV19 and TRBJ2-3, with 7 central nucleotides matching TRBD2. This clonotype originated in a man between 60 and 70 years old with acute or convalescent COVID-19. What was sequenced was peripheral blood. The nucleotide sequence is TGTGCCAGTAGTATGCTCAGCGGGGGCACAGATACGCAGTATTTT. Translated, this gives CASSMLSGGTDTQYF.